This T cell receptor beta chain emerged from a study of T cell responses to AZD1222 COVID-19 vaccine. Points from the study as a whole: Epitopes outside B.1.351 and B.1.1.7 mutated regions reportedly drew nearly half of spike TCRs.

Using immunoSEQ multiplex PCR, the repertoire was profiled, and TCRdb retains in-frame clones only, with some absent. The sample consists of approximately 180,000 clones, more than 75% of them appearing once. The CDR3 runs to 17 residues. Germline V CDR1 and CDR2: SGHKS, YYEKEE (reference sequence). The V and J ends lost 0 bases and 6 bases respectively, with 19 bases between them. As for this clone: Its matching antigen is unknown.

The specimen was peripheral blood, collected 28 days after the second AZD1222 dose. This sequence was found in an adult who received the AZD1222 COVID-19 vaccine. V is TRBV5-5 and J is TRBJ1-5; D may be TRBD1 (6 bases). This CDR3 is CASSLGAWTEIGQPQHF. CDR3 in DNA: TGTGCCAGCAGCTTGGGGGCGTGGACAGAGATTGGTCAGCCCCAGCATTTT.